Presented here are 17 T cell receptor beta chains from one specimen sequenced in a study of PD-1 blockade in classical Hodgkin lymphoma. The assay was immunoSEQ multiplex PCR, and TCRdb's table has in-frame clones only and misses some. The repertoire holds about 40,000 clones, with 85% to 90% as singletons. Each and every patient relapsed after autologous stem cell transplantation, and patients got differing brentuximab vedotin exposure. Here the sequenced sample was peripheral blood mononuclear cells (PBMCs), taken at baseline. The receptors originated from a human donor with classical Hodgkin lymphoma.

This chain links TRBV7-8 with TRBJ2-7; TRBD1 agrees at 11 bases. This CDR3 has 17 residues. V lost 3 bases to trimming and J lost 6 bases; unmatched junction nucleotides: 13. Germline CDR1 is SGHVS and CDR2 is FQNEAQ. The CDR3 region has the DNA TGTGCCAGCAGCTTGTTGGCAGCCGGGACAGGGGGATTCGAGCAGTACTTC. As protein: CASSLLAAGTGGFEQYF.

This clone was picked up one time. The same CDR3 is also encoded by other DNA sequences in this sample. The chain joins TRBV6-5 to TRBJ1-4, with D tentatively TRBD1 (6 bases). The V and J ends lost 2 bases and 1 base respectively, with 8 bases between them. Germline CDR1 and CDR2: MNHEY and SVGAGI. This CDR3 has 15 residues. The CDR3 DNA reads as TGTGCCAGCAGTTACCAAGGGGGAACTAATGAAAAACTGTTTTTT. It specifies CASSYQGGTNEKLFF.

The genes are TRBV4-1 and TRBJ2-6, with unresolved D. The V end lost 0 bases, the J end lost 0 bases, and 9 bases lay between the germline ends. Germline CDR1 and CDR2: MGHRA and YSYEKL. The CDR3 is 17 amino acids. As DNA, the CDR3 is TGCGCCAGCAGCCAAGACTGGCGGCCCTCTGGGGCCAACGTCCTGACTTTC. It encodes CASSQDWRPSGANVLTF.

The V and J genes are TRBV2 and TRBJ2-7; the D gene is possibly TRBD1 (5 bases). The germline gives CDR1 SNHLY, CDR2 FYNNEI. V was trimmed by 4 bases and J by 1 base, leaving 5 bases between them. The CDR3 consists of 12 residues. This CDR3 is CASSAGSYEQYF. CDR3 in DNA: TGTGCCAGCAGTGCAGGGTCCTACGAGCAGTACTTC.

The table lists this clone with a count of one. This chain links TRBV5-4 with TRBJ2-3; D is unclear. V lost 0 bases to trimming and J lost 6 bases, with 11 bases between them. The CDR3 runs to 14 residues. The germline gives CDR1 SGHNT, CDR2 YYREEE (reference sequence). The CDR3 sequence: CASSLGWAGDTQYF. As DNA, the CDR3 is TGTGCCAGCAGCTTGGGATGGGCCGGGGATACGCAGTATTTT.

V and J are TRBV27 and TRBJ2-3; 8 bases fit TRBD2. V lost 8 bases, J lost 4 bases, and 2 bases stayed unmatched. The CDR3 runs 12 residues. Per germline, CDR1 MNHEY and CDR2 SMNVEV (reference sequence). CDR3 sequence: CASRGGADTQYF. The CDR3 DNA sequence: TGTGCCAGCCGGGGGGGGGCAGATACGCAGTATTTT.

There are a few counts of this clone. CDR3 amino acids: CASSLTRQGRGETQYF. For the CDR3, the DNA is TGTGCCAGCAGCTTAACCAGACAGGGGAGGGGGGAGACCCAGTACTTC. The V and J genes are TRBV7-3 and TRBJ2-5; D is perhaps TRBD1 (8 bases). With 0 bases removed from V and 5 bases from J, the gap between germline ends came to 16 bases. The CDR3 spans 16 residues. The germline CDR1 and CDR2 sequences are SGHTA and FQGTGA.

The CDR3 protein is CASSVLPAGGRNEQFF. In nucleotides, the CDR3 is TGTGCCAGCAGCGTACTCCCCGCGGGAGGGCGGAATGAGCAGTTCTTC. This chain connects TRBV9 to TRBJ2-1; 9 bases agree with TRBD2. Looked up from germline, CDR1 is SGDLS and CDR2 is YYNGEE. The V segment lost 1 base and the J segment 7 bases; nucleotides outside the gene matches: 9. The CDR3 has 16 amino acids.

The V gene is TRBV9, the J gene TRBJ1-1; 9 bases are a match to TRBD1. The length of the CDR3 is 15 residues. Germline CDR1 reads SGDLS; CDR2 reads YYNGEE. With 0 bases clipped from V and 4 bases from J, the junction kept 4 bases outside the gene matches. CDR3 loop: CASSVEGQGGTEAFF. CDR3 bases: TGTGCCAGCAGCGTAGAGGGACAGGGAGGCACTGAAGCTTTCTTT. The full variable domain, rest sourced from reference TRBV9 and TRBJ1-1, is DSGVTQTPKHLITATGQRVTLRCSPRSGDLSVYWYQQSLDQGLQFLIQYYNGEERAKGNILERFSAQQFPDLHSELNLSSLELGDSALYFCASSVEGQGGTEAFFGQGTRLTVV.

The chain has TRBV7-2 and TRBJ2-3; TRBD2 is a possible D gene (6 bases). The germline V and J ends were trimmed by 6 bases and 2 bases, with 12 bases remaining between them. Germline CDR1 is SGHTA and CDR2 is FQGNSA. The length of the CDR3 is 14 residues. The CDR3 DNA follows: TGTGCCAGCAGGGGAGGCGGGAACACAGATACGCAGTATTTT. This encodes CASRGGGNTDTQYF. The full variable domain, with the rest looked up from reference TRBV7-2 and TRBJ2-3, is GAGVSQSPSNKVTEKGKDVELRCDPISGHTALYWYRQSLGQGLEFLIYFQGNSAPDKSGLPSDRFSAERTGGSVSTLTIQRTQQEDSAVYLCASRGGGNTDTQYFGPGTRLTVL.

This chain joins TRBV19 and TRBJ2-1, with 10 bases aligning to TRBD1. The V segment lost 7 bases and the J segment 6 bases; nucleotides outside the gene matches: 15. The CDR3 length is 17 residues. The germline CDR1 and CDR2 sequences are LNHDA and SQIVND (reference sequence). CDR3 region: CASKDRGSDFIRNEQFF. In DNA form, the CDR3 reads TGTGCCAGTAAGGACAGGGGGTCCGATTTTATCCGCAATGAGCAGTTCTTC.

This clone was detected only a few times. The chain carries TRBV7-9 and TRBJ2-1, with D possibly TRBD2 on 7 matching bases. V gave up 2 bases and J gave up 3 bases, with 14 bases separating them. Per the germline V gene, CDR1 is SEHNR and CDR2 is FQNEAQ (reference sequence). The CDR3 is 16 residues long. Here the CDR3 DNA reads TGTGCCAGCAGCTTAAGGGGGGCTAGCGGCTACAATGAGCAGTTCTTC. This sequence encodes CASSLRGASGYNEQFF.

J is TRBJ1-6 and V is TRBV19; 7 positions agree with TRBD1. Germline loops: CDR1 LNHDA, CDR2 SQIVND (reference sequence). The CDR3 is made up of 17 amino acids. Germline trimming cut 5 bases from V and 7 bases from J; bases unmatched to any gene: 14. The CDR3 protein is CASSPLGGGQRNSPLHF. The CDR3 region has the DNA TGTGCCAGTAGTCCCCTGGGGGGGGGACAGAGGAATTCACCCCTCCACTTT.

The chain joins TRBV5-1 to TRBJ2-7; 8 bases match TRBD1. Per germline, CDR1 SGHRS and CDR2 YFSETQ. The CDR3 extends over 16 amino acids. The V segment lost 5 bases and the J segment 1 base; nucleotides outside the gene matches: 11. DNA for the CDR3: TGCGCCAGCAGTTTTAACCCGGGACAGGCGTCCTACGAGCAGTACTTC. Amino acids: CASSFNPGQASYEQYF. The full variable domain, in which reference TRBV5-1 and TRBJ2-7 provide the parts outside the CDR3, is KAGVTQTPRYLIKTRGQQVTLSCSPISGHRSVSWYQQTPGQGLQFLFEYFSETQRNKGNFPGRFSGRQFSNSRSEMNVSTLELGDSALYLCASSFNPGQASYEQYFGPGTRLTVT.

V gene TRBV6-5 combines with J gene TRBJ1-1; unclear D gene. The V end was cut by 3 bases, the J end by 1 base, with 9 bases between. The CDR3 length is 14 residues. CDR1 and CDR2 from the germline V gene are MNHEY and SVGAGI. The chain's CDR3 is CASSYDGQNTEAFF. The CDR3 region has the DNA TGTGCCAGCAGTTATGACGGTCAGAACACTGAAGCTTTCTTT.

The CDR3 spells CASSHRGIHEQFF. The CDR3 DNA sequence: TGTGCCAGCAGTCACAGGGGAATCCATGAGCAGTTCTTC. This chain connects TRBV11-3 to TRBJ2-1, with TRBD1 matching 7 bases. The germline V gene has CDR1 SGHNT and CDR2 YENEEA. With 6 bases clipped from V and 8 bases from J, the junction kept 7 bases outside the gene matches. The CDR3 consists of 13 residues.

The chain carries TRBV23-1 and TRBJ1-2; D is undetermined. TRBV23-1 is treated as an ORF (open reading frame) with a function not yet certain. Trimming took off 0 bases at V and 1 base at J, with 9 bases between the two ends. CDR3 length equals 15 residues. The CDR3 coding sequence is TGCGCCAGCAGTCAATCGGGTCCAAATAACTATGGCTACACCTTC. Residues: CASSQSGPNNYGYTF.